The 8 T cell receptor beta chains in this list originate from one sample, sequenced in a study of cytomegalovirus exposure and HLA in healthy donors. The PCR was carried out with 60 Vbeta primers and 13 Jbeta primers. The method was immunoSEQ multiplex PCR; TCRdb's version includes in-frame clones alone and lacks a portion of them. The table includes roughly 100,000 clones, 75% to 85% detected once. Specimen: PBMCs. Receptor source: a woman aged 40 to 50 in good health and CMV-seronegative.

The chain uses TRBV27 and TRBJ1-1; possible D gene TRBD1, 5 bases. Germline loops: CDR1 MNHEY, CDR2 SMNVEV (reference sequence). V dropped 5 bases and J dropped 3 bases, with 19 bases sitting between them. The CDR3 consists of 16 residues. In nucleotides, the CDR3 is TGTGCCAGCAGTGGGGGGTGGGGCCGGAGAGACACTGAAGCTTTCTTT. Its protein product is CASSGGWGRRDTEAFF.

This clone was recorded once. The chain links TRBV5-6 to TRBJ2-3; 9 nucleotides line up with TRBD2. Germline loops: CDR1 SGHDT, CDR2 YYEEEE. V dropped 4 bases and J dropped 4; count of bases not matched to a gene: 7. The CDR3 runs 15 residues. This chain's CDR3 is CASSEQRGVPDTQYF. The CDR3, as DNA: TGTGCCAGCAGCGAGCAGCGGGGGGTTCCAGATACGCAGTATTTT.

This clone has only one observation. This chain connects TRBV19 to TRBJ1-2; 7 nucleotides agree with TRBD1. Germline values: CDR1 LNHDA, CDR2 SQIVND (reference sequence). There are 16 residues in the CDR3. V shed 0 bases and J 5 bases; nucleotides not matched to a gene: 9. CDR3 DNA sequence: TGTGCCAGTAGTATAGATCCCCTGGACAGGTTTTATGGCTACACCTTC. This codes for CASSIDPLDRFYGYTF.

This chain joins TRBV13 and TRBJ1-4; D not resolved. V lost 5 bases to trimming and J lost 6 bases, with 16 bases between them. Germline V gene data show CDR1 as PRHDT and CDR2 as FYEKMQ (reference sequence). The CDR3 runs 15 residues. CDR3 loop: CASSLAGIGYEKLFF. CDR3 nucleotides: TGTGCCAGCAGCCTGGCGGGGATAGGATATGAAAAACTGTTTTTT.

The chain carries TRBV10-1 and TRBJ2-5; 11 nucleotides line up with TRBD2. The junction had 10 bases not matched to a gene; V was cut back by 8 bases and J by 5 bases. This CDR3 is built from 15 residues. Germline-derived CDR1 and CDR2 are WNHNN and SYGVQD (reference sequence). The chain's CDR3 is CASPDSGGADETQYF. The CDR3 DNA sequence: TGCGCCAGCCCCGATAGCGGGGGGGCGGATGAGACCCAGTACTTC.

This sequence joins TRBV6-5 and TRBJ1-1; possible D gene TRBD1, 5 bases. The germline V and J ends were trimmed by 2 bases and 5 bases, with 15 bases remaining between them. Germline V lookup: CDR1 MNHEY, CDR2 SVGAGI. The CDR3 is 15 residues long. The CDR3 loop reads CASSYEVGGGTEAFF. The CDR3 DNA is TGTGCCAGCAGTTACGAGGTGGGGGGGGGAACTGAAGCTTTCTTT.

The chain joins TRBV5-8 to TRBJ2-7; 11 nucleotides line up with TRBD1. The CDR3 totals 15 residues. Trimming took 5 bases from V and 0 from J; bases not matched to a gene: 4. Germline V gene lookup returns CDR1 SGHTS and CDR2 YDEGEE. This CDR3 reads CASRAGTGGSYEQYF. For the CDR3, the DNA is TGTGCCAGCAGGGCGGGGACAGGGGGCTCCTACGAGCAGTACTTC. Using reference TRBV5-8 and TRBJ2-7 for the parts outside the CDR3, the full variable domain is EAGVTQSPTHLIKTRGQQATLRCSPISGHTSVYWYQQALGLGLQFLLWYDEGEERNRGNFPPRFSGRQFPNYSSELNVNALELEDSALYLCASRAGTGGSYEQYFGPGTRLTVT.

This clone was seen only a few times. The chain links TRBV29-1 to TRBJ1-1, with 9 positions matching TRBD1. Losses at the gene ends were 0 bases for V and 5 bases for J; bases not matched to a gene: 7. Germline V CDR1 and CDR2: SQVTM, ANQGSEA. This CDR3 is built from 15 residues. CDR3 sequence (DNA): TGCAGCGTTGAAGATGGACAGGGGAGTCGGACTGAAGCTTTCTTT. Amino acids: CSVEDGQGSRTEAFF.